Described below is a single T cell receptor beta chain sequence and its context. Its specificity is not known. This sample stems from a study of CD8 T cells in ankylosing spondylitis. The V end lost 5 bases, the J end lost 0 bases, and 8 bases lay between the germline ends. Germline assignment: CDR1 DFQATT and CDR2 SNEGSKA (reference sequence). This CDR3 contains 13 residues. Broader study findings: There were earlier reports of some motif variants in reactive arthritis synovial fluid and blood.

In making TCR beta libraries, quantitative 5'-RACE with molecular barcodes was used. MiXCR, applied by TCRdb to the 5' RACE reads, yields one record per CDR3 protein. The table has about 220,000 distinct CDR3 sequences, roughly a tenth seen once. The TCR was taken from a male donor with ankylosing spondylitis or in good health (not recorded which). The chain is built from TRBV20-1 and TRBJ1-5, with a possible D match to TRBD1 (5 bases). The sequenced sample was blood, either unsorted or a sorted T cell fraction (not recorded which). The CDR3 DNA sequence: TGCAGTGCTGGGGGGGTTAGCAATCAGCCCCAGCATTTT. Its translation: CSAGGVSNQPQHF.